This T cell receptor beta chain was captured in a study of T cell repertoires in cytomegalovirus infection (dated by TCRdb to the late 2010s). As for the study more broadly: Peptide stimulations targeted recently identified HLA-C-restricted CMV epitopes, whose presentation resists viral immunomodulation, together with well-studied HLA-B-restricted epitopes. Donor HLA type was relevant to the analysis, as public TCR beta signatures indicated carriage of CMV infection together with the matching HLA type. The paper's findings and limits, for the study overall: Cumulative frequency of public TCR beta family members discriminated carriers of CMV infection plus the relevant HLA type in this cohort and an independent roughly 330-donor cohort. The ex vivo response was dominated by HLA-C-restricted CMV-specific TCR beta clonotypes, which also provided the single most frequent clonotype in two of eight donors.

The sample's treatment or condition label, in plain terms: in vitro stimulation with specific CMV peptide epitopes to enrich CMV-specific T cells. Trimming takes 3 bases from V and 1 base from J, and the germline ends sit 6 bases apart. CDR3 length: 13 amino acids, cysteine to phenylalanine. Only CDR3 DNA is held: 39 bases, read in frame from base 1. CDR1 is given as SGHNT and CDR2 as YENEEA, both from the germline V gene. Instrument on record: Illumina HiSeq 1500. TCRdb redid the processing of the public reads, applying fastp at Q25 and MiXCR, and retained in-frame beta chains. For every CDR3 protein sequence, its rows merge into one entry that carries the most common genes and DNA. For this sample there are hundreds of thousands of distinct CDR3 sequences; just under 30% appear just once. The ten biggest clones cover 15% to 20% of the sample. This clonotype has a handful of counts. What this receptor recognizes is not known. Base qualities are not at hand, and no much larger clone is one base apart.

The starting material was cultured PBMCs, obtained from culture after CMV antigen stimulation. This clonotype was sampled from a human donor in good health (CMV status not recorded). Some clones in this sample may be carry-over from other donors' samples. The chain joins TRBV11-3 to TRBJ1-1; 5 matching bases give a weak D call of TRBD1. The sequence in DNA is TGTGCCAGCAGCTTTGGGACGAACACTGAAGCTTTCTTT. Translated, it reads CASSFGTNTEAFF.